The rows below give T cell receptor beta chains drawn from one sample of a study of technical replicates of blood from several donors. Measured with immunoSEQ multiplex PCR; TCRdb has only the in-frame clones, and not every one. The table records about 80,000 clones, about 91% of them present only once. The material sequenced was T cells isolated from PBMCs. The receptors come from a human donor in good health. The CDR3 runs from the conserved cysteine through the conserved F or W. A D gene is named only where the DNA matches it firmly. Where a row states a size, it is once, few, many or the class of an expanded clone; other rows omit it.

size	V	D	J	DNA	CDR3
.	TRBV15	.	TRBJ1-5	TGTGCCACCAGCACCCCTAATAAGCCCCAGCATTTT	CATSTPNKPQHF
.	TRBV2	TRBD2	TRBJ2-7	TGTGCCAGCAGAGGGACTAGCGGGATGCCCTACGAGCAGTACTTC	CASRGTSGMPYEQYF
.	TRBV7-2	.	TRBJ2-7	TGTGCCAGCAGCTTAAACAGGGGGGGCGAGCAGTACTTC	CASSLNRGGEQYF
.	TRBV10-3	.	TRBJ1-1	TGTGCCATCAGTGCAATGAACACTGAAGCTTTCTTT	CAISAMNTEAFF
.	TRBV4-1	TRBD1	TRBJ1-2	TGCGCCAGCAGCCAAAATACAGGGGGCACTGGCTACACCTTC	CASSQNTGGTGYTF
.	TRBV9	.	TRBJ1-4	TGTGCCAGCAACCCTACGGGATCTAATGAAAAACTGTTTTTT	CASNPTGSNEKLFF
.	TRBV19	.	TRBJ1-1	TGTGCCAGTAGTGCTTCAGGGTGGTCGAACACTGAAGCTTTCTTT	CASSASGWSNTEAFF
.	TRBV29-1	TRBD1	TRBJ2-2	TGCAGCGCCGGGACAGGGGCTTCTACCGGGGAGCTGTTTTTT	CSAGTGASTGELFF
.	TRBV6-1	TRBD1	TRBJ1-1	TGTGCCAGCAGTTTGAACAGGGGGCACGGCACTGAAGCTTTCTTT	CASSLNRGHGTEAFF
.	TRBV11-2	TRBD1	TRBJ2-3	TGTGCCGTGCAGGACAGGGGAGCAGATACGCAGTATTTT	CAVQDRGADTQYF
.	TRBV28	.	TRBJ2-7	TGTGCCAGCAGGGACTTCTCCTACGAGCAGTACTTC	CASRDFSYEQYF
.	TRBV13	.	TRBJ2-7	TGTGCCAGCAGCTTGAGGGTCCCCTACGAGCAGTACTTC	CASSLRVPYEQYF
once	TRBV9	.	TRBJ2-1	TGTGCCAGCAGCGTTACGGGAATATCGTACAATGAGCAGTTCTTC	CASSVTGISYNEQFF
.	TRBV6-5	.	TRBJ2-1	TGTGCCAGCAGTATGCGGGCATACAATGAGCAGTTCTTC	CASSMRAYNEQFF
.	TRBV27	.	TRBJ1-5	TGTGCCAGCAGGCGGACAGCCTTCCAGGCCCAGCATTTT	CASRRTAFQAQHF
.	TRBV20-1	.	TRBJ1-1	TGCAGTGCCATCGGCGGTACTGAAGCTTTCTTT	CSAIGGTEAFF
.	TRBV5-1	.	TRBJ2-2	TGCGCCAGCAGCTTTAGCGGCGCGAACACCGGGGAGCTGTTTTTT	CASSFSGANTGELFF
once	TRBV18	.	TRBJ2-7	TGTGCCAGCTCGCTTGAGGGGGGGGTGACCTACGAGCAGTACTTC	CASSLEGGVTYEQYF
.	TRBV9	TRBD1	TRBJ1-1	TGTGCCAGCAGCGTAGGAGACAGGGATCAAGAGGAAGCTTTCTTT	CASSVGDRDQEEAFF
.	TRBV19	.	TRBJ1-1	TGTGCCAGTAGTATGGCGGGGGGCGCGGAAGCTTTCTTT	CASSMAGGAEAFF